The entry below gives a single T cell receptor beta chain sequence along with its context. The target antigen is unknown. This sequence may be a read error, since a much larger clone differs from it by one base. The conserved phenylalanine or tryptophan is not found at the CDR3 terminus, so this likely reflects a read error. Unique molecular identifiers were used in preparing the TCRbeta library. TCRdb independently ran MiXCR on the PCR reads; one entry per CDR3 protein. In the table there are 440,000 or so distinct CDR3 sequences, over 40% of which are singletons. This sample was included in a study of T-cell reconstitution after alpha-beta-depleted transplantation in children. Whole-study results and caveats: Newly made T cells mostly supplied T-cell counts and diversity one year after transplant. Certain patients had high TCRbeta diversity at day 60, and it came from recipient T cells and thymic progenitors that survived. Reports say that about two months after transplant, the alpha-beta T cells came out of several hundred graft clones that had expanded.

This CDR3 has 14 residues. V lost 5 bases, J lost 1 base, and 11 bases lay in between. The chain uses TRBV12-3 or TRBV12-4 and TRBJ2-5, with unresolved D. The receptor's source is a girl aged 2 to 10 with aplastic anemia, due to receive a stem cell transplant. Specimen: PBMCs, collected before TCRalphabeta/CD19-depleted stem cell transplant. CDR3 region: CASSRRFAQETQYC. The CDR3 coding sequence is TGTGCCAGCAGTCGCAGGTTCGCCCAAGAGACCCAGTACTGC.